Shown below are 10 T cell receptor beta chains from a single sample sequenced in a study of T cell responses to AZD1222 COVID-19 vaccine. TCRdb keeps only in-frame clones here, not all; method: immunoSEQ multiplex PCR. The data contain 55,000 to 90,000 clones, 75% to 85% of them singletons. The sequencing here drew on peripheral blood, taken on day 0 of AZD1222 vaccination. Receptor source: an adult in good health.

The genes are TRBV10-3 and TRBJ1-6; D is ambiguous. V was trimmed by 6 bases and J by 7 bases, leaving 7 bases between them. Germline loops: CDR1 ENHRY, CDR2 SYGVKD. The CDR3 consists of 12 residues. DNA for the CDR3: TGTGCCATCAGGGCAGTAAATTCACCCCTCCACTTT. Translated: CAIRAVNSPLHF.

The genes are TRBV28 and TRBJ1-2; tentative D call: TRBD1 (5 bases). The V and J ends lost 7 bases and 4 bases respectively, with 22 bases between them. CDR1 and CDR2 (germline): MDHEN, SYDVKM. The CDR3 is 16 residues long. CDR3 DNA: TGTGCCAGCACCCCCGGTAGAGGGGACCCTTTCTATGGCTACACCTTC. Translation gives CASTPGRGDPFYGYTF.

The chain couples TRBV7-8 to TRBJ1-3; 9 bases are a match to TRBD1. This CDR3 comprises 17 residues. Germline CDR1 is SGHVS and CDR2 is FQNEAQ. With 1 base clipped from V and 0 bases from J, the junction kept 4 bases outside the gene matches. CDR3 protein: CASSLGGQGDSGNTIYF. The DNA for the CDR3 is TGTGCCAGCAGCTTAGGGGGACAGGGAGACTCTGGAAACACCATATATTTT.

This clone appeared a single time. The rearrangement joins TRBV7-3 to TRBJ1-6; D perhaps matches TRBD1 (5 bases). V shed 0 bases and J shed 9 bases, with 21 bases lying between them. CDR3 length: 18 amino acids. The germline CDR1 and CDR2 sequences are SGHTA and FQGTGA. The CDR3 nucleotides read TGTGCCAGCAGCTTAACAAACCCCCTTGCGCAGGGCCCTTCACCCCTCCACTTT. As protein: CASSLTNPLAQGPSPLHF.

This clone was seen a few times. This chain links TRBV11-1 with TRBJ2-3, with D possibly matching TRBD2 (5 bases). This CDR3 is 13 amino acids long. CDR1 and CDR2 from the germline V gene are SGHAT and FQDESV (reference sequence). The ends were cut back, 6 bases at V and 3 bases at J, with 10 bases in the middle. Written as DNA, the CDR3 is TGTGCCAGCAGTAGGGAGAGGACAGATACGCAGTATTTT. Protein: CASSRERTDTQYF.

The genes are TRBV29-1 and TRBJ2-7; perhaps D is TRBD1 or TRBD2 (5 bases each). This CDR3 is built from 13 residues. Trimming removed 1 base from V and 5 bases from J, with 12 bases in between. CDR1 is SQVTM, CDR2 ANQGSEA, per germline. Written as DNA, the CDR3 is TGCAGCGTTGAAGTCGGGGCTGGGAACGAGCAGTACTTC. It codes for CSVEVGAGNEQYF.

The CDR3 loop reads CASSPAGGNTGELFF. Here the CDR3 DNA reads TGTGCCAGCAGCCCGGCCGGCGGCAACACCGGGGAGCTGTTTTTT. The chain combines TRBV7-3 with TRBJ2-2; no clear D gene. Trimming took 5 bases from V and 2 from J, leaving 12 bases between them. The CDR3 runs to 15 residues. Germline V CDR1 and CDR2: SGHTA, FQGTGA.

V gene TRBV11-2 combines with J gene TRBJ2-5; 7 bases align to TRBD2. This CDR3 region has 15 residues. V shed 2 bases and J 5 bases; nucleotides not matched to a gene: 8. Germline V gene lookup returns CDR1 SGHAT and CDR2 FQNNGV. The CDR3 region has the DNA TGTGCCAGCAGCTTATCCCCGGGGGAGGGGGAGACCCAGTACTTC. Residues: CASSLSPGEGETQYF. The variable domain in full, with the rest retrieved from reference TRBV11-2 and TRBJ2-5, is EAGVAQSPRYKIIEKRQSVAFWCNPISGHATLYWYQQILGQGPKLLIQFQNNGVVDDSQLPKDRFSAERLKGVDSTLKIQPAKLEDSAVYLCASSLSPGEGETQYFGPGTRLLVL.

This clone has only one observation. The V gene is TRBV3-1 (or the pseudogene TRBV3-2), the J gene TRBJ2-2, with D unclear. The ends were cut back, 4 bases at V and 5 bases at J, with 8 bases in the middle. The CDR3 covers 13 residues. Germline V CDR1 and CDR2: LGHDT, YNNKEL (reference sequence). DNA for the CDR3: TGTGCCAGCAGCCTTCAGGTGACCGGGGAGCTGTTTTTT. Amino acids: CASSLQVTGELFF.

The chain has TRBV6-5 and TRBJ1-4, with D maybe TRBD1 (6 bases). This CDR3 is 15 amino acids long. From germline, CDR1 is MNHEY and CDR2 SVGAGI. V lost 7 bases and J 6 bases, leaving 18 bases between the germline ends. The CDR3: CASKDTGGRYEKLFF. The CDR3 nucleotides are TGTGCCAGCAAGGATACGGGGGGGCGTTATGAAAAACTGTTTTTT.